Given below is one TCR beta chain in context. Its antigen is not yet known. One base away there is no much larger clone; base qualities are not given. This sample was included in a study of T cells after yellow fever vaccination (dated by TCRdb to about 2019). With regard to the full study: The SMART-Seq v4 Ultra Low Input RNA kit was used to prepare libraries from fractions with low cell numbers. To follow T-cell clones before and after primary and booster YFV17D yellow fever vaccination, bulk TCR alpha and beta repertoires were sequenced over time. Two healthy male donors made up the cohort, one aged 18 to 30 years and the other aged 30 to 40 years. Bulk PBMC replicates and cell subsets were isolated from blood drawn at multiple timepoints before and after both primary and secondary immunization. Summary of the overall study and its limitations: Because only a couple of donors were included in the study, the extent to which the findings can be generalized is limited. Compared with the primary T-cell response, the secondary T-cell response was weaker but faster, peaking on day 5 rather than day 15. After the booster, most of the clones that had expanded following primary vaccination were detected again (almost 98% of CD4 and roughly nine tenths of CD8), which suggests that memory was broadly maintained. FACS-sorted repertoires could contain abundant contaminating clonotypes from the bulk population, so computational filtering was required. A small fraction of clonotypes showed up in both the CD4 and CD8 compartments, probably as a result of convergent recombination.

This specimen's treatment or condition label, interpreted: live attenuated yellow fever vaccine strain. Two biological replicates of bulk PBMCs were collected at each blood-draw timepoint. A standard Ficoll-Paque protocol was used to isolate PBMCs from peripheral blood. TriZol was used to extract RNA from bulk PBMCs, from CD4 and CD8 fractions, and from dextramer-positive and dextramer-negative fractions. TCR cDNA was made using 5'RACE template switching, a step that added a universal primer site and unique molecular identifiers. cDNA synthesis was primed from both the TCR alpha and TCR beta constant segments. Library amplification used two PCR steps, and the second PCR step added sample barcodes and sequencing adapters. Sequencing of the libraries was done on either Illumina HiSeq 2500 (2x100 bp) or NovaSeq (2x150 bp). The authors processed their data as follows. Demultiplexing of reads and collapsing into UMI consensus sequences were performed with MIGEC, and V(D)J alignment was carried out with MiXCR. Using edgeR on replicate PBMC samples, clonotypes were called vaccine-responding if FDR was below 0.01 and the log2 fold change was above 5 up to day 15. CD4 or CD8 identity was assigned to each bulk clonotype according to whether the clonotype was present at higher abundance in the sequenced CD4 repertoire or the sequenced CD8 repertoire. TCRdb applied fastp at Q25 and MiXCR to the public reads, then kept only in-frame beta chains. CDR3 protein sequences are deduplicated, and each keeps its most common genes and DNA. The authors' filters were not applied to this entry. The sample yields about 400,000 distinct CDR3 sequences; about 6.2% were counted once. The ten largest clones represent about 15% of the sample.

This sequence was found in a young man who received the YFV17D yellow fever vaccine. The source was PBMCs, collected 5 days after the yellow fever booster vaccination.

The CDR3 here reads CASRGPPNEQYF. Here is the DNA: TGTGCCAGCAGGGGACCCCCCAACGAGCAGTACTTC. In this chain, TRBV2 is recombined with TRBJ2-7; the D gene is perhaps TRBD1 or TRBD2, each of them matching over 5 bases. CDR1 and CDR2, per the germline V gene, are SNHLY and FYNNEI. Between the V and J ends, shortened by 6 bases and 5 bases respectively, the junction contains 11 bases. There are 12 amino acids in the CDR3, from cysteine to phenylalanine inclusive. Only the CDR3 DNA is retained, 36 bases long and in frame from the first base.